The clone carrying this T cell receptor beta chain was observed a few times. Its antigen is as yet unknown. One entry per CDR3 protein results from TCRdb running MiXCR on the RT-PCR reads. The repertoire holds about 650,000 distinct CDR3 sequences, with approximately 14% as singletons. The sample comes from a study of response to subunit inactivated influenza vaccine. Regarding the study as a whole: Authors suggested seasonal influenza vaccinations each recruit few new T cells.

Deletions cut 1 base from V and 6 bases from J, with 6 bases between. The CDR3 runs to 12 residues. From germline, CDR1 is SGDLS and CDR2 YYNGEE. The origin of this receptor is a man between 45 and 60 years old who received an inactivated influenza vaccine. The genes are TRBV9 and TRBJ2-3; D call uncertain. This material consisted of PBMCs from blood, taken 14 to 15 days before vaccination. CDR3: CASSVLADTQYF. Here the CDR3 DNA reads TGTGCCAGCAGCGTACTTGCTGATACGCAGTATTTT.